Sequencing of this T cell receptor (beta chain) was carried out in a study of Graves' ophthalmopathy and Graves' hyperthyroidism. CDR3 regions of TCR beta were amplified from RNA transcripts. Amplification began with first-round RT-PCR using HTBI primers, then second-round multiplex PCR was performed. In TCRdb, the multiplex PCR reads were re-called with MiXCR into one record per CDR3 protein. The sample records about 700,000 distinct CDR3 sequences, 35% to 50% being singletons. This CDR3 contains 10 residues. V lost 3 bases and J lost 11, with 7 bases in between. The V gene's germline CDR1 is SNHLY and CDR2 FYNNEI. This clonotype showed up many times.

This receptor was identified in an adult man with Graves' ophthalmopathy. The specimen was peripheral blood. The chain joins TRBV2 to TRBJ1-1; D is unresolved. The chain's CDR3 is CASSDTWAFF. The CDR3, as DNA: TGTGCCAGCAGTGACACGTGGGCTTTCTTT.